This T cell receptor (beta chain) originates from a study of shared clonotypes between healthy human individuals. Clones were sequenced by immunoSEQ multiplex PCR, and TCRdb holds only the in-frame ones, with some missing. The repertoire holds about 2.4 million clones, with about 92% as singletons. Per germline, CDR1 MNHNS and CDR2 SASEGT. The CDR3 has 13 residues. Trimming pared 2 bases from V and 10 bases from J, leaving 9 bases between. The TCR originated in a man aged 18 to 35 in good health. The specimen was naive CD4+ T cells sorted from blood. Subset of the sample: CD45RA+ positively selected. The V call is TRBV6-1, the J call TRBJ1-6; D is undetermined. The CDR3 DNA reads TGTGCCAGCAGTGAAATTAACCGATCACCCCTCCACTTT. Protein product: CASSEINRSPLHF.